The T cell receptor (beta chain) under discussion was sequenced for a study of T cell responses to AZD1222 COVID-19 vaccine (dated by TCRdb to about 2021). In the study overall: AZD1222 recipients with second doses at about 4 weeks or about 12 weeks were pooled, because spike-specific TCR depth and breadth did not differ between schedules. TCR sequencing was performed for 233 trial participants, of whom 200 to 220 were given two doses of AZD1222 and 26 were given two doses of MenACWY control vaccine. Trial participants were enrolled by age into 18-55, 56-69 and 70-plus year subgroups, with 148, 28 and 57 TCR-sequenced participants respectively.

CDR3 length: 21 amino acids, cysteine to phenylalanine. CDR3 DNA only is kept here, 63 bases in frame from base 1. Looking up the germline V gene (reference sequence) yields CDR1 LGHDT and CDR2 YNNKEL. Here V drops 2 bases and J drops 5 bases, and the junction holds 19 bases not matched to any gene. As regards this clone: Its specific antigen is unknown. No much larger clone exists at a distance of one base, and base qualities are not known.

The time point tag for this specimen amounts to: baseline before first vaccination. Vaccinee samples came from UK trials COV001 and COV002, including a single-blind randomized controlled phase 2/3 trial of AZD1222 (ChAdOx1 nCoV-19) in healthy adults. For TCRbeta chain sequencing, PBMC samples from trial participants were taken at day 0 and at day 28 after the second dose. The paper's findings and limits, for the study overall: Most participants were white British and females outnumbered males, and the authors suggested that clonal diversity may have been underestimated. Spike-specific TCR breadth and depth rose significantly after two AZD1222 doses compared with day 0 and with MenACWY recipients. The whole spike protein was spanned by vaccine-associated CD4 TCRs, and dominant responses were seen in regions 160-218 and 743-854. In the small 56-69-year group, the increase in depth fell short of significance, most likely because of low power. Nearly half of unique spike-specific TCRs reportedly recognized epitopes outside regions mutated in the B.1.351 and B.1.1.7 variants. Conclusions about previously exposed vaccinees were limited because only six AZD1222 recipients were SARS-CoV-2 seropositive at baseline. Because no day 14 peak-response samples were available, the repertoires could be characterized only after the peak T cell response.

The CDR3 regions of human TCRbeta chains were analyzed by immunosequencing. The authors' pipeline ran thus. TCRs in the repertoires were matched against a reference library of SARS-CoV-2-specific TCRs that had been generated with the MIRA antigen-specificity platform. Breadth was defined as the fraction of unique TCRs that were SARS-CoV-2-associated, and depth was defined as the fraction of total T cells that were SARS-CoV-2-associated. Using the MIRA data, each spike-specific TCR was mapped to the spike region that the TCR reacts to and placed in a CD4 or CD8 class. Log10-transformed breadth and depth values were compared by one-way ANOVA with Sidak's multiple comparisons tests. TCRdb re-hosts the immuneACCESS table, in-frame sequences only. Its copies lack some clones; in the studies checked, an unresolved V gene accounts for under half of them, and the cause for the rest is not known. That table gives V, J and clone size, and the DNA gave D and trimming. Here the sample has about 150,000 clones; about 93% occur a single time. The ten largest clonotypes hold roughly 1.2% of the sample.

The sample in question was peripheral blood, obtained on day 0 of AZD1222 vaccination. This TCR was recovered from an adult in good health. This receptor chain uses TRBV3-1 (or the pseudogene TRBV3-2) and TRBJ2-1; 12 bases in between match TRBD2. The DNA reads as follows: TGTGCCAGCAGCCAAATTATACCGGGACTAGCGGGTCTGTTTTATGACAATGAGCAGTTCTTC. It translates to CASSQIIPGLAGLFYDNEQFF.